This T cell receptor (beta chain) is drawn from a study of blood T cell repertoires in COVID-19. For the study at large: COVID-19 samples, acute and convalescent, were from the United States, Italy and Spain. In each case, the material was cDNA or gDNA derived from T cells, B-cell-depleted T cells, or PBMCs.

Original analysis: Reference gene primer amplification gave nucleated cell count estimates. Method: immunoSEQ multiplex PCR; TCRdb's copy keeps in-frame clones and lacks some. Clonal size and the V and J genes are those of that table, whereas D and trimming came from the DNA. This table has over 250,000 clones, about 87% appearing once. This clonotype was obtained from a man in his fifties or sixties who had recovered from COVID-19. The specimen was peripheral blood.

CDR3 residues: CASSYSKRRGDYEQYF. The CDR3, as DNA: TGTGCCAGCAGTTACTCGAAACGGCGGGGGGACTACGAGCAGTACTTC. The chain is built from TRBV6-2 or TRBV6-3 and TRBJ2-7, with TRBD2 matching over 8 bases. The CDR3 runs 16 residues. The ends lost 0 bases at V and 3 bases at J; junction bases unmatched: 7. CDR1 is MNHEY and CDR2 is SVGEGT in the germline V gene.